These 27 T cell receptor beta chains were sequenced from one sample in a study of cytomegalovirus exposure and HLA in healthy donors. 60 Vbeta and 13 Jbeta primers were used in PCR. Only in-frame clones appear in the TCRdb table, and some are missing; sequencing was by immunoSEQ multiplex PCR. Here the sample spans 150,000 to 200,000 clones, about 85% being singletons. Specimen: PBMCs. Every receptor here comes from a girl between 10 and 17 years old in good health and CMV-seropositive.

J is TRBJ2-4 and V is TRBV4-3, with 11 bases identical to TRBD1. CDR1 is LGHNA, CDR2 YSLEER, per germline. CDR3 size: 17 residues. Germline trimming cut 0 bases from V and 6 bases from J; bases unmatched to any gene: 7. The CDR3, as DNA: TGCGCCAGCAGCCAAGATGTGGGACAGGGGGGCCCAAACATTCAGTACTTC. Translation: CASSQDVGQGGPNIQYF.

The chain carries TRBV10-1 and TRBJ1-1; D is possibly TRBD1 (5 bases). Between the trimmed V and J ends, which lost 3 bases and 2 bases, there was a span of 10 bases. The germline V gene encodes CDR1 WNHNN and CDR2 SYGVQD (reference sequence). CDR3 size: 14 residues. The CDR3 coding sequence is TGCGCCAGCAGTGAAACGGACAAAAACACTGAAGCTTTCTTT. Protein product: CASSETDKNTEAFF.

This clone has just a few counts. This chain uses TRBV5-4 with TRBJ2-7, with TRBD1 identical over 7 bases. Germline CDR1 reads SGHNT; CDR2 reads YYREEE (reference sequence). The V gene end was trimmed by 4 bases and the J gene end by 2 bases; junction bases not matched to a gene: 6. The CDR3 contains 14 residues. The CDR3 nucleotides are TGTGCCAGCAGCCAAACAGGGGATCCCTACGAGCAGTACTTC. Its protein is CASSQTGDPYEQYF.

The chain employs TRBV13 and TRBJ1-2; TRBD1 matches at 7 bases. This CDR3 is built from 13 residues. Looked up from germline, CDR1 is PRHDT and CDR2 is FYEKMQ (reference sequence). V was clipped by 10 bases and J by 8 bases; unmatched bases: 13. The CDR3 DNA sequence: TGTGCCACCACTCGACAGGGAGGAATCGGCTACACCTTC. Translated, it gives CATTRQGGIGYTF.

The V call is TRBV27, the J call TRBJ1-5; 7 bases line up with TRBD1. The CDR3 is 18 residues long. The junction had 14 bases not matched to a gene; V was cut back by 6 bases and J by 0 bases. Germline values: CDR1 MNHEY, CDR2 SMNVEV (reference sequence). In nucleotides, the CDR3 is TGTGCCAGCAGCCTCCTGACAGGGCCTCTCTATAGCAATCAGCCCCAGCATTTT. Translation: CASSLLTGPLYSNQPQHF.

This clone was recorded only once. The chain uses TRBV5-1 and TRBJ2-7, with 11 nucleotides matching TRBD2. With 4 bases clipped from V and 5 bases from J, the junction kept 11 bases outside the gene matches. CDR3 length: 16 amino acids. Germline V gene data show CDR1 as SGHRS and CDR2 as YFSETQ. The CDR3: CASSARLAGFPHEQYF. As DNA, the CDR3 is TGCGCCAGCAGCGCCAGACTAGCGGGGTTCCCTCACGAGCAGTACTTC.

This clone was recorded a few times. The CDR3 DNA reads TGCGCCAGCAGCAGGGGACATACTAACTATGGCTACACCTTC. It yields the protein CASSRGHTNYGYTF. The rearrangement joins TRBV5-1 to TRBJ1-2; weak D call: TRBD1 (6 bases). Germline V gene sequence: CDR1 SGHRS, CDR2 YFSETQ. Trimming removed 4 bases from V and 0 bases from J, with 10 bases in between. The CDR3 loop spans 14 amino acids.

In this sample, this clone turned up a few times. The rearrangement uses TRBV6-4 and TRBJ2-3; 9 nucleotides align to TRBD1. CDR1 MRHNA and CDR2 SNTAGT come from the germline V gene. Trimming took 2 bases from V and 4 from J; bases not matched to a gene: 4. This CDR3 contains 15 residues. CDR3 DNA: TGTGCCAGCAGTGACCGGGACAGGGAAGCAGATACGCAGTATTTT. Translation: CASSDRDREADTQYF.

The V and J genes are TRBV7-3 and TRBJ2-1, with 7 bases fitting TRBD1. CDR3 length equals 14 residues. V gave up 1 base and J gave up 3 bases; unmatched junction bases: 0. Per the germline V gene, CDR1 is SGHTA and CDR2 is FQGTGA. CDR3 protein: CASSLRDSYNEQFF. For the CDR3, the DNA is TGTGCCAGCAGCTTAAGGGACAGCTACAATGAGCAGTTCTTC.

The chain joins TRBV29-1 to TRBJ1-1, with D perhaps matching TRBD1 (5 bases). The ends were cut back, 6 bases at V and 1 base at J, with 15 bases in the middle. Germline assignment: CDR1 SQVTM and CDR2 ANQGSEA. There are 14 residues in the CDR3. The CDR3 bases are TGCAGCGTCGCACCCAGGGTGGCGAACACTGAAGCTTTCTTT. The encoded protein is CSVAPRVANTEAFF.

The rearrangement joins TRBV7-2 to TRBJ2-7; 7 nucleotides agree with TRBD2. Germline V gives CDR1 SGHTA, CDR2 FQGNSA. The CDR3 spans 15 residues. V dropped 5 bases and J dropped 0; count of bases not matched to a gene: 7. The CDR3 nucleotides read TGTGCCAGCAGCCCCTTCGGCGGGAGCTCCTACGAGCAGTACTTC. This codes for CASSPFGGSSYEQYF.

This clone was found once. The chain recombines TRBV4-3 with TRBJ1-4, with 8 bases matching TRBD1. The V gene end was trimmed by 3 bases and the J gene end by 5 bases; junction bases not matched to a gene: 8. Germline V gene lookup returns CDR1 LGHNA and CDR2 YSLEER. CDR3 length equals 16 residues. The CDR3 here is CASSQTGALQNEKLFF. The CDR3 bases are TGCGCCAGCAGCCAGACAGGGGCACTTCAAAATGAAAAACTGTTTTTT.

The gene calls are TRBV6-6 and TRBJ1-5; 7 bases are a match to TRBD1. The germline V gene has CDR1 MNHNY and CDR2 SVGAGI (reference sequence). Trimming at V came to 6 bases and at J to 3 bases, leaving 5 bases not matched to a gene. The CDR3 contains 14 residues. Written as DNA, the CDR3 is TGTGCCAGCAGATTAGACAGGGCCAATCAGCCCCAGCATTTT. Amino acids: CASRLDRANQPQHF.

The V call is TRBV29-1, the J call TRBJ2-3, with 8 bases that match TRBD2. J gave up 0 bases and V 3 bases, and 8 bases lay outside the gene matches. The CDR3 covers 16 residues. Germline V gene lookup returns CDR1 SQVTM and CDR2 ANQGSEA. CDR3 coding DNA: TGCAGCGTTGATCGTCGACTAGCGCAAAGCACAGATACGCAGTATTTT. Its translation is CSVDRRLAQSTDTQYF.

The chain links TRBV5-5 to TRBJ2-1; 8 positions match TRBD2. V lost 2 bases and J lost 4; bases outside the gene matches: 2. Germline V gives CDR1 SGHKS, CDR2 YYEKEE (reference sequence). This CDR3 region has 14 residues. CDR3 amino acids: CASSFSGVYNEQFF. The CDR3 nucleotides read TGTGCCAGCAGCTTTAGCGGGGTTTACAATGAGCAGTTCTTC.

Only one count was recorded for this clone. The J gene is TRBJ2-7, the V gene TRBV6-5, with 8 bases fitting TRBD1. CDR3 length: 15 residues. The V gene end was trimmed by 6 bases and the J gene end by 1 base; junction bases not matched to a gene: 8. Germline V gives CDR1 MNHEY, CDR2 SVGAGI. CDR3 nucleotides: TGTGCCAGCAGCAGGAAAGGACAGGGATCCTACGAGCAGTACTTC. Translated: CASSRKGQGSYEQYF.

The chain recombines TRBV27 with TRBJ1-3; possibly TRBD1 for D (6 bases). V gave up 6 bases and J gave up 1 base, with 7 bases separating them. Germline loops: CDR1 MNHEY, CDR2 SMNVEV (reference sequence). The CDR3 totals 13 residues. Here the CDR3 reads CASSDRSGNTIYF. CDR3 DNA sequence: TGTGCCAGCAGCGACAGGTCTGGAAACACCATATATTTT.

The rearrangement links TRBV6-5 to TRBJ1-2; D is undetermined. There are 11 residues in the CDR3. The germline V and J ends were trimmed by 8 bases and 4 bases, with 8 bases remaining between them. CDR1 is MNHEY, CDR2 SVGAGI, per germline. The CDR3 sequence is CASGGPYGYTF. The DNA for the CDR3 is TGTGCCAGCGGAGGGCCCTATGGCTACACCTTC.

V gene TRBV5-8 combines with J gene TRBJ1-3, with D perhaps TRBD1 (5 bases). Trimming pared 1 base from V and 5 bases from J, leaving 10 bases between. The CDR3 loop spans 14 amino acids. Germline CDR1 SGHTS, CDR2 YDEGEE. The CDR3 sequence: CASSLSTARNTIYF. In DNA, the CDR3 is TGTGCCAGCAGCTTGTCGACAGCGAGAAACACCATATATTTT.

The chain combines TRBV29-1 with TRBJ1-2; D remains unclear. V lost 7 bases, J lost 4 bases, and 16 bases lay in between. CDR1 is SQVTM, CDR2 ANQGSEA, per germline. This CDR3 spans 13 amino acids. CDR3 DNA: TGCAGCGGCGGGTTTAACCCAGGCTATGGCTACACCTTC. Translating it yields CSGGFNPGYGYTF.

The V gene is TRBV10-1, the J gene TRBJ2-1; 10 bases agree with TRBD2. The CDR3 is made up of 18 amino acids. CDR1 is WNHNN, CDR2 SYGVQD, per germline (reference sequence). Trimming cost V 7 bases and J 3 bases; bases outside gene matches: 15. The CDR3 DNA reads TGCGCCAGCATCCCCCTCCCGGGAGGACTAGCGGTCTACAATGAGCAGTTCTTC. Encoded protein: CASIPLPGGLAVYNEQFF.

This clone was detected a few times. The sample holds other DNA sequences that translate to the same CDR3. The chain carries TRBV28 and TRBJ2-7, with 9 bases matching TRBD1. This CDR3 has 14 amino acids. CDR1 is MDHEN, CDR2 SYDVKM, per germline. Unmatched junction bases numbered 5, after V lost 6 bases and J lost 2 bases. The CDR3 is CASSLTGGTYEQYF. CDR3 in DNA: TGTGCCAGCAGCTTGACAGGGGGTACCTACGAGCAGTACTTC.

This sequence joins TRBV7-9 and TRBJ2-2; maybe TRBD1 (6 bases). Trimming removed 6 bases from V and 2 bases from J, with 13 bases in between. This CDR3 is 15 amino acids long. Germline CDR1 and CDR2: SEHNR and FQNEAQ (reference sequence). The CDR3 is CASRTGTTNTGELFF. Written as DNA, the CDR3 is TGTGCCAGCAGGACCGGGACAACTAACACCGGGGAGCTGTTTTTT.

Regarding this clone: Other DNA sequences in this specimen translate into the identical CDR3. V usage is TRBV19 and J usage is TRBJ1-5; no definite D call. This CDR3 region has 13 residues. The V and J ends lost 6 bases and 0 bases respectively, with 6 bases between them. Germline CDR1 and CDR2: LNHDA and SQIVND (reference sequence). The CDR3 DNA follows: TGTGCCAGTAGGAGGGATAGCAATCAGCCCCAGCATTTT. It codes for CASRRDSNQPQHF.

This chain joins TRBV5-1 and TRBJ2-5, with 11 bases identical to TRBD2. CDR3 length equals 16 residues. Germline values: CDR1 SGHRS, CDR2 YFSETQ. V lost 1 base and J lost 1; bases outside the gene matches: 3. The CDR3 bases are TGCGCCAGCAGCTTGAGACTAGCGGGAATCCAAGAGACCCAGTACTTC. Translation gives CASSLRLAGIQETQYF.

CDR3 coding DNA: TGCAGTGCTAGACCAGCCTACGAGCAGTACTTC. Translation: CSARPAYEQYF. V is TRBV20-1 and J is TRBJ2-7; D gene unclear. Germline V CDR1 and CDR2: DFQATT, SNEGSKA (reference sequence). Trimming stripped 2 bases from V and 2 bases from J, with 4 bases between. The CDR3 loop spans 11 amino acids.

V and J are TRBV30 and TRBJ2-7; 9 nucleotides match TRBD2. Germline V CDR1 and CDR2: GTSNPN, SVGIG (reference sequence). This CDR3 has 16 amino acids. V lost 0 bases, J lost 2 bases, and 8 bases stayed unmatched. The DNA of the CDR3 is TGTGCCTGGAGTGTCGCGGGAGGGCCTGGGACCTACGAGCAGTACTTC. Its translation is CAWSVAGGPGTYEQYF. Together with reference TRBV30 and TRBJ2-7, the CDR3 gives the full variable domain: SQTIHQWPATLVQPVGSPLSLECTVEGTSNPNLYWYRQAAGRGLQLLFYSVGIGQISSEVPQNLSASRPQDRQFILSSKKLLLSDSGFYLCAWSVAGGPGTYEQYFGPGTRLTVT.